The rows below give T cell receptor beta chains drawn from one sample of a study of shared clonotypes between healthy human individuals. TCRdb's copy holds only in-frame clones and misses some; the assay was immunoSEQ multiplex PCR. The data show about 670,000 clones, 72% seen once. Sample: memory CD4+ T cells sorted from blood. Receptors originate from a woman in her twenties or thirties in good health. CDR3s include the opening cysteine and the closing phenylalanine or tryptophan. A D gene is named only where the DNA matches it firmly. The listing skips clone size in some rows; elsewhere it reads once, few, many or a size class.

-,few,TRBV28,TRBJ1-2,CASVVRGPANYGYTF,TGTGCCAGCGTAGTTAGGGGCCCCGCGAACTATGGCTACACCTTC
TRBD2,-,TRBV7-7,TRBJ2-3,CASSPTLAGSIDTQYF,TGTGCCAGCAGCCCAACACTAGCGGGAAGCATAGATACGCAGTATTTT
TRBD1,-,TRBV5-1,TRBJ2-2,CASSTSGTGPNGGELFF,TGCGCCAGCAGCACCTCCGGGACAGGACCGAATGGCGGGGAGCTGTTTTTT
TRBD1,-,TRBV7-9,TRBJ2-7,CASTQGAWYEQYF,TGTGCCAGCACGCAGGGGGCTTGGTACGAGCAGTACTTC
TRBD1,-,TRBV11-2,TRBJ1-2,CASSLSITGASGYTF,TGTGCCAGCAGCTTATCCATTACAGGGGCGAGTGGCTACACCTTC
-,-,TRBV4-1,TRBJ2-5,CASSQVWEAKGGTQYF,TGCGCCAGCAGCCAAGTGTGGGAGGCCAAGGGGGGGACCCAGTACTTC
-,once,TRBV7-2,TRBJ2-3,CASSLGGLTQYF,TGTGCCAGCAGCTTGGGGGGTTTGACGCAGTATTTT
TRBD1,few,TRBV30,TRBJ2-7,CAWRDRASEQYF,TGTGCCTGGCGAGACAGGGCGAGCGAGCAGTACTTC
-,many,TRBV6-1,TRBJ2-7,CASIPRGPDSYEQYF,TGTGCCAGCATACCCAGGGGACCCGACTCCTACGAGCAGTACTTC
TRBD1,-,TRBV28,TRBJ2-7,CASRRNRGSDYEQYF,TGTGCCAGCAGGAGAAACAGGGGATCGGACTACGAGCAGTACTTC
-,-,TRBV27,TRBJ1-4,CASSFQALPNEKLFF,TGTGCCAGCAGTTTTCAGGCTTTACCTAATGAAAAACTGTTTTTT
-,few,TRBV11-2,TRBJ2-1,CASSPASREQFF,TGTGCCAGCAGCCCAGCGTCCCGGGAGCAGTTCTTC
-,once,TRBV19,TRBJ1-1,CASTMGRNTEAFF,TGTGCCAGTACCATGGGGCGGAACACTGAAGCTTTCTTT
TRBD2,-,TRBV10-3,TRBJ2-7,CAISGEGGREQYF,TGTGCCATCAGCGGGGAGGGAGGTCGTGAGCAGTACTTC
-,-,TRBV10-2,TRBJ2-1,CASSSLGGNEQFF,TGCGCCAGCAGTTCTCTGGGAGGCAATGAGCAGTTCTTC
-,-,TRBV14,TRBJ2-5,CASSSRWVYQETQYF,TGTGCCAGCAGCTCCCGTTGGGTGTACCAAGAGACCCAGTACTTC
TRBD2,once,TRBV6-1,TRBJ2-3,CASRRGFIADTQYF,TGTGCCAGCAGGCGGGGGTTTATTGCAGATACGCAGTATTTT
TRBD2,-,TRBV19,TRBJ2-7,CASSIRTSGDRVYEQYF,TGTGCCAGTAGTATCCGGACTAGCGGAGACCGGGTTTACGAGCAGTACTTC
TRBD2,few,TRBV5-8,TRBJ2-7,CASSRAGRGSYEQYF,TGTGCCAGCAGCAGGGCCGGGAGGGGGTCCTACGAGCAGTACTTC
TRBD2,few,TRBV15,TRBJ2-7,CATSFSGRKYF,TGTGCCACCAGTTTTAGCGGGAGAAAGTACTTC
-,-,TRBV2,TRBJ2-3,CASSEEGWADTQYF,TGTGCCAGCAGTGAGGAGGGTTGGGCAGATACGCAGTATTTT
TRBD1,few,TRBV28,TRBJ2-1,CASARDRGFREQFF,TGTGCCAGCGCCCGGGACAGGGGGTTCCGTGAGCAGTTCTTC
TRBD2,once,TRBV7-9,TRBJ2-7,CASSLGLVGEQYF,TGTGCCAGCAGCTTGGGACTAGTCGGCGAGCAGTACTTC
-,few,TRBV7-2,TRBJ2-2,CASSPYTGELFF,TGTGCCAGCAGCCCTTACACCGGGGAGCTGTTTTTT
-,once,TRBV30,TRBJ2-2,CAWTLANIGELFF,TGTGCCTGGACGCTAGCGAACATCGGGGAGCTGTTTTTT
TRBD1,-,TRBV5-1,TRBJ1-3,CASSPTGAGNTIYF,TGCGCCAGCAGCCCAACAGGGGCGGGAAACACCATATATTTT
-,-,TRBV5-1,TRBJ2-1,CASSLYTNNEQFF,TGCGCCAGCAGCTTGTACACCAACAATGAGCAGTTCTTC
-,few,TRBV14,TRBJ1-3,CASSQDLVRGTVGNTIYF,TGTGCCAGCAGCCAAGATCTAGTCAGGGGAACCGTCGGAAACACCATATATTTT
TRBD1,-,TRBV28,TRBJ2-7,CASRSGDRAIIGVYEQYF,TGTGCCAGCAGATCGGGGGACAGGGCCATCATTGGCGTCTACGAGCAGTACTTC
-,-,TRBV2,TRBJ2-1,CASSPYNEQFF,TGTGCCAGCAGTCCATACAATGAGCAGTTCTTC
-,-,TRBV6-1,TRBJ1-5,CASSEAWSGDYSNQPQHF,TGTGCCAGCAGTGAGGCCTGGTCAGGGGATTATAGCAATCAGCCCCAGCATTTT
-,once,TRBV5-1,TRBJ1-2,CASSSVGDNYGYTF,TGCGCCAGCAGCTCCGTCGGTGATAACTATGGCTACACCTTC